This passage covers 14 T cell receptor beta chains from one sample sequenced in a study of blood T cell repertoires in COVID-19. Libraries were prepared by immunoSEQ multiplex PCR; TCRdb keeps only in-frame clonotypes and omits some of them. This sample has about 230,000 clones, with about 83% found just once. The sequenced sample consisted of peripheral blood. These receptor sequences come from a woman aged 25-40 years with COVID-19, enrolled during active disease.

V usage is TRBV6-2 or TRBV6-3 and J usage is TRBJ2-1; the D gene is possibly TRBD2 (5 bases). Germline CDR1 and CDR2: MNHEY and SVGEGT. The CDR3 has 14 amino acids. V dropped 2 bases and J dropped 2 bases, with 7 bases sitting between them. The CDR3 protein is CASSYGSAYNEQFF. Written as DNA, the CDR3 is TGTGCCAGCAGTTACGGGAGTGCCTACAATGAGCAGTTCTTC.

The chain couples TRBV5-6 to TRBJ2-7; 8 positions match TRBD2. The CDR3 has 15 residues. The V gene's germline CDR1 is SGHDT and CDR2 YYEEEE. The junction had 2 bases not matched to a gene; V was cut back by 0 bases and J by 0 bases. CDR3 DNA: TGTGCCAGCAGCTTGGAACTAGCGGTCTCCTACGAGCAGTACTTC. It translates to CASSLELAVSYEQYF.

The V and J genes are TRBV7-9 and TRBJ2-1; 10 bases line up with TRBD2. The CDR3 runs to 15 residues. Per the germline V gene, CDR1 is SEHNR and CDR2 is FQNEAQ (reference sequence). Trimming took 2 bases from V and 9 from J; bases not matched to a gene: 7. The CDR3 region has the DNA TGTGCCAGCAGCTTATCTGAGCTAGCGGGAGTTGAGCAGTTCTTC. It codes for CASSLSELAGVEQFF. The variable domain in full, completed from reference TRBV7-9 and TRBJ2-1, reads DTGVSQNPRHKITKRGQNVTFRCDPISEHNRLYWYRQTLGQGPEFLTYFQNEAQLEKSRLLSDRFSAERPKGSFSTLEIQRTEQGDSAMYLCASSLSELAGVEQFFGPGTRLTVL.

The chain carries TRBV10-3 and TRBJ1-1; a possible D gene is TRBD1 (6 bases). The germline CDR1 and CDR2 sequences are ENHRY and SYGVKD. Trimming left V 6 bases short and J 2 bases short, with 13 bases between. The CDR3 has 14 residues. The CDR3 DNA sequence: TGTGCCATCAGGGAGGCAGGGGCTAACACTGAAGCTTTCTTT. Encoded protein: CAIREAGANTEAFF.

This clone was found once. The rearrangement uses TRBV6-5 and TRBJ2-6; D possibly corresponds to TRBD1 (6 bases). Germline assignment: CDR1 MNHEY and CDR2 SVGAGI. V lost 6 bases, J lost 1 base, and 10 bases lay in between. The CDR3 length is 15 residues. The CDR3 spells CASSPTGSGANVLTF. The CDR3 DNA is TGTGCCAGCAGCCCCACAGGGTCTGGGGCCAACGTCCTGACTTTC.

A single count supports this clone. This rearrangement joins TRBV4-3 to TRBJ1-1; D perhaps matches TRBD1 (5 bases). The V end lost 0 bases, the J end lost 0 bases, and 8 bases lay between the germline ends. The CDR3 contains 15 residues. The germline CDR1 and CDR2 sequences are LGHNA and YSLEER. The CDR3 region is CASSQETALNTEAFF. CDR3 bases: TGCGCCAGCAGCCAAGAGACAGCCCTGAACACTGAAGCTTTCTTT.

This chain joins TRBV12-3 or TRBV12-4 and TRBJ1-3, with D hard to call. This CDR3 comprises 13 residues. V gave up 3 bases and J gave up 5 bases, with 8 bases separating them. CDR3 sequence: CASSFTSRNTIYF. The CDR3 DNA sequence: TGTGCCAGCAGTTTTACTTCTAGAAACACCATATATTTT.

This chain uses TRBV2 with TRBJ2-1; 7 positions agree with TRBD1. With V trimmed by 7 bases and J by 8 bases, 8 bases remained unmatched. The germline CDR1 and CDR2 sequences are SNHLY and FYNNEI. The CDR3 has 13 residues. CDR3: CASTRTGRDEQFF. The CDR3 nucleotides are TGTGCCAGCACAAGGACAGGTAGGGATGAGCAGTTCTTC.

This clone came up once. The chain has TRBV10-3 and TRBJ2-7; TRBD1 matches at 9 bases. The J segment lost 0 bases and the V segment lost 6 bases, leaving 6 bases of the junction unmatched. The CDR3 loop spans 15 amino acids. Per the germline V gene, CDR1 is ENHRY and CDR2 is SYGVKD. The CDR3 spells CAISQQGAGSYEQYF. CDR3 DNA: TGTGCCATCAGCCAACAGGGGGCTGGCTCCTACGAGCAGTACTTC.

The rearrangement joins TRBV24-1 to TRBJ2-1; D might be TRBD1 (6 bases). CDR3 size: 14 residues. Trimming pared 4 bases from V and 4 bases from J, leaving 10 bases between. CDR1 is KGHDR, CDR2 SFDVKD, per germline. The CDR3 here is CATSDPGQYNEQFF. The CDR3 bases are TGTGCCACCAGTGACCCGGGACAATACAATGAGCAGTTCTTC.

J is TRBJ2-7 and V is TRBV5-1, with 8 bases matching TRBD1. The V gene's germline CDR1 is SGHRS and CDR2 YFSETQ. CDR3 length: 16 amino acids. After removal of 1 base from V and 3 bases from J, the junction contained 9 bases not matched to a gene. This chain's CDR3 is CASSLKAGGGFYEQYF. The DNA of the CDR3 is TGCGCCAGCAGCTTGAAAGCAGGGGGCGGATTCTACGAGCAGTACTTC. The whole variable domain, remainder taken from reference TRBV5-1 and TRBJ2-7, is KAGVTQTPRYLIKTRGQQVTLSCSPISGHRSVSWYQQTPGQGLQFLFEYFSETQRNKGNFPGRFSGRQFSNSRSEMNVSTLELGDSALYLCASSLKAGGGFYEQYFGPGTRLTVT.

The chain is built from TRBV7-2 and TRBJ1-3, with D tentatively TRBD1 (5 bases). The V end lost 5 bases, the J end lost 5 bases, and 16 bases lay between the germline ends. The CDR3 has 15 amino acids. In germline, CDR1 is SGHTA, CDR2 FQGNSA. CDR3 nucleotides: TGTGCCAGCAGCCCCGGGGGATCAGGGAGAAACACCATATATTTT. Translating it yields CASSPGGSGRNTIYF.

The rearrangement joins TRBV5-4 to TRBJ2-2; TRBD1 matches 9 bases. Trimming cost V 4 bases and J 6 bases; bases outside gene matches: 7. The germline gives CDR1 SGHNT, CDR2 YYREEE (reference sequence). The CDR3 covers 15 residues. CDR3 in amino acids: CASSTQQGASGELFF. CDR3 DNA: TGTGCCAGCAGCACCCAACAGGGGGCATCCGGGGAGCTGTTTTTT.

The chain joins TRBV4-3 to TRBJ2-5; D possibly corresponds to TRBD1 (6 bases). The V gene's germline CDR1 is LGHNA and CDR2 YSLEER. V was shortened by 1 base and J by 7 bases, with 16 bases between the two germline ends. This CDR3 has 15 residues. The CDR3, as DNA: TGCGCCAGCAGCCAAGGAGTGGCAGGGGCCGGGACCCAGTACTTC. Protein sequence: CASSQGVAGAGTQYF.